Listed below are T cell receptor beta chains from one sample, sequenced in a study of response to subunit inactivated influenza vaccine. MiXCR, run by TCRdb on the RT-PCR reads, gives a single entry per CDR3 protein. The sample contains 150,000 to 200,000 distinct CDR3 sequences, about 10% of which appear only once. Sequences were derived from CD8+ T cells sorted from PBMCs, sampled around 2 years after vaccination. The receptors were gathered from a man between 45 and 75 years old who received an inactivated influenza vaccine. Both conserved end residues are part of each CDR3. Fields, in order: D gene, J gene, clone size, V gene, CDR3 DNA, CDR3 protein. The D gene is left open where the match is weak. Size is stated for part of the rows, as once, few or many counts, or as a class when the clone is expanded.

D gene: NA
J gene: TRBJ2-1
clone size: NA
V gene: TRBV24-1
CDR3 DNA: TGTGCCACGGCGGAAGGGGACAATGAGCAGTTCTTC
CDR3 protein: CATAEGDNEQFF

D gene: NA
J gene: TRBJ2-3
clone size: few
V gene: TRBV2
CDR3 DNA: TGTGCCAGCAGTGGTTCAGGGGAAGATAGCACAGATACGCAGTATTTT
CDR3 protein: CASSGSGEDSTDTQYF

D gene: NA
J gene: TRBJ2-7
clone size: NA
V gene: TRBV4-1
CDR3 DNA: TGCGCCAGCAGCCAAGAGGCAGCCGCCTACGAGCAGTACTTC
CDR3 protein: CASSQEAAAYEQYF

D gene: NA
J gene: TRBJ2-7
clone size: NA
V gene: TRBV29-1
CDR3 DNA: TGCAGCGTTTTAGGGGTCTACGAGCAGTACTTC
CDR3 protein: CSVLGVYEQYF

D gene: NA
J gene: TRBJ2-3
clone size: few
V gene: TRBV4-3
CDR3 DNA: TGCGCCAGCAGCCAAGAGGCAGGGATAGATACGCAGTATTTT
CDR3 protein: CASSQEAGIDTQYF

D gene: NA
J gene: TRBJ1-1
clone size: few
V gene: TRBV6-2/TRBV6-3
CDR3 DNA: TGTGCCAGCAAGGCGAGGTGGATGAACACTGAAGCTTTCTTT
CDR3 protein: CASKARWMNTEAFF

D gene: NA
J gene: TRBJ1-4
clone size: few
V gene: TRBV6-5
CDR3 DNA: TGTGCCAGCAGTTACTCAGGAGGGGTTTTACTGTTTTTT
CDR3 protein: CASSYSGGVLLFF

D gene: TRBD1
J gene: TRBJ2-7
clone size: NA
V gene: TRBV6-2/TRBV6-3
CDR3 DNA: TGTGCCAGCACCCCTCCGGTCCCAAACCGGGACAGGGGATGGGCCTACGAGCAGTACTTC
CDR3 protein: CASTPPVPNRDRGWAYEQYF

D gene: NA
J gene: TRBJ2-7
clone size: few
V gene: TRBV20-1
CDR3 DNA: TGCAGTGCTAGAGATAAAGACAGGAGGTACGAGCAGTACTTC
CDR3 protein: CSARDKDRRYEQYF

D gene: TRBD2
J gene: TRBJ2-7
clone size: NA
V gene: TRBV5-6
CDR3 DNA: TGTGCCAGCAGCACGGGACTAGTGGTCCACGAGCAGTACTTC
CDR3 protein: CASSTGLVVHEQYF

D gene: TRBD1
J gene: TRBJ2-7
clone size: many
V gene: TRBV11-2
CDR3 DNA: TGTGCCAGCAGCACTGGACAGGGCTACGAGCAGTACTTC
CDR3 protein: CASSTGQGYEQYF

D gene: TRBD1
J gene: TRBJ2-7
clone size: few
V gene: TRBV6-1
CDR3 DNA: TGTGCCACTCATCCCTGGACAGGGATTACCTACGAGCAGTACTTC
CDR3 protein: CATHPWTGITYEQYF

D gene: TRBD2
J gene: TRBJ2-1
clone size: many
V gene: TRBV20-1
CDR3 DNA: TGCAGTGCTAGTTATGATCCTAGCGGGAGGGTTAAGGACAATGAGCAGTTCTTC
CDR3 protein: CSASYDPSGRVKDNEQFF

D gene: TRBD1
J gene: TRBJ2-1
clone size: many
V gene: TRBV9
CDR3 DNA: TGTGCCAGCAGCCCGGGACAGAGCTACAATGAGCAGTTCTTC
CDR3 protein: CASSPGQSYNEQFF

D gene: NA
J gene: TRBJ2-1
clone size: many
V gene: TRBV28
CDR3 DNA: TGTGCCAGCAGTTTTATCTACGGGGGCTCCTACAATGAGCAGTTCTTC
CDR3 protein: CASSFIYGGSYNEQFF

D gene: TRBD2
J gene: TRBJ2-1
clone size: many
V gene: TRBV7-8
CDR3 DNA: TGTGCCAGCAGCCAAAGACTAGCGGGGGGCTGGGATGAGCAGTTCTTC
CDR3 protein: CASSQRLAGGWDEQFF

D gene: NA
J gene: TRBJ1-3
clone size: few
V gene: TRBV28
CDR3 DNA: TGTGCCAGCAGAGGGACAAGCTCTGGAAACACCATATATTTT
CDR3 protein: CASRGTSSGNTIYF

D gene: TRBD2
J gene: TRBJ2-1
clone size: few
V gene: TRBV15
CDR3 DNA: TGTGCCACCAGCTCGGCGGGGGGCTACAATGAGCAGTTCTTC
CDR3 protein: CATSSAGGYNEQFF

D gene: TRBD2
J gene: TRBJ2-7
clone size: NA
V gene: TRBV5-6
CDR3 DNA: TGTGCCAGCAGCTATCCCGGGGGGGTGGAGGAGCAGTACTTC
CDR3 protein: CASSYPGGVEEQYF

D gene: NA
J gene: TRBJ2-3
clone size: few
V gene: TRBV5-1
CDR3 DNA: TGCGCCAGCAGCTTTGAGGCAGATACGCAGTATTTT
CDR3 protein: CASSFEADTQYF

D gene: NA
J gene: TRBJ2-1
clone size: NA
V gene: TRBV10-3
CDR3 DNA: TGTGCCATCAGTGATTCTGGGCTCTTCAATGAGCAGTTCTTC
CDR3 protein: CAISDSGLFNEQFF

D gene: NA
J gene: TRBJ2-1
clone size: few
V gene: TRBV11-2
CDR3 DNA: TGTGCCAGCAGCTTATGGGTGAGGGGGAACAATGAGCAGTTCTTC
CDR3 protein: CASSLWVRGNNEQFF

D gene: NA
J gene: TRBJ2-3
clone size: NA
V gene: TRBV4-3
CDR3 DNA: TGCGCCAGCAGCCAAGAATTGAGGACGTTACCAGATACGCAGTATTTT
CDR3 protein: CASSQELRTLPDTQYF

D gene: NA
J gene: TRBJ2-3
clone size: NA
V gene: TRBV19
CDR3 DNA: TGTGCCAGTAGTATCGGACTTTTCACAGATACGCAGTATTTT
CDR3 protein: CASSIGLFTDTQYF

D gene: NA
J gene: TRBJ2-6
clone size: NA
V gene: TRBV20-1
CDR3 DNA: TGCAGTGCTAGAAGTGTCTCTGGGGCCAACGTCCTGACTTTC
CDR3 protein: CSARSVSGANVLTF

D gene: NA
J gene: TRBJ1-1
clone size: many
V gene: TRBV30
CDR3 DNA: TGTGCCTGGAGTGTTGGGCAGGGGTTCAGCACTGAAGCTTTCTTT
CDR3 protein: CAWSVGQGFSTEAFF

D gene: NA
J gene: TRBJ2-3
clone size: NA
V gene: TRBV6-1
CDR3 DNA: TGTGCCACTTCAAGGCTACCGGGCACAGATACGCAGTATTTT
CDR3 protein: CATSRLPGTDTQYF

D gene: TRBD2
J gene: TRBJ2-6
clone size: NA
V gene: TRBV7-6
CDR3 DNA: TGTGCCAGCAGCCAACCTGCACCGGGACTAGCGGGAATAAGGGCCAACGTCCTGACTTTC
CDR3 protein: CASSQPAPGLAGIRANVLTF

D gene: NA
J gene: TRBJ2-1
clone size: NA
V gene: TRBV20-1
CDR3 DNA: TGCAGTGCTAGAGATTTGGGGTTCCCTGAGCAGTTCTTC
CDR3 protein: CSARDLGFPEQFF

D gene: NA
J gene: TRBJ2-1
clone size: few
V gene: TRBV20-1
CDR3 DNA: TGCAGTGCCCTCTCCTGGTACAATGAGCAGTTCTTC
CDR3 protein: CSALSWYNEQFF

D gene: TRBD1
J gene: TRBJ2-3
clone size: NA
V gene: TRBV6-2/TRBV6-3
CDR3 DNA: TGTGCCAGCAGATATGACAGGGAGAATCCAGATACGCAGTATTTT
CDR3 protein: CASRYDRENPDTQYF